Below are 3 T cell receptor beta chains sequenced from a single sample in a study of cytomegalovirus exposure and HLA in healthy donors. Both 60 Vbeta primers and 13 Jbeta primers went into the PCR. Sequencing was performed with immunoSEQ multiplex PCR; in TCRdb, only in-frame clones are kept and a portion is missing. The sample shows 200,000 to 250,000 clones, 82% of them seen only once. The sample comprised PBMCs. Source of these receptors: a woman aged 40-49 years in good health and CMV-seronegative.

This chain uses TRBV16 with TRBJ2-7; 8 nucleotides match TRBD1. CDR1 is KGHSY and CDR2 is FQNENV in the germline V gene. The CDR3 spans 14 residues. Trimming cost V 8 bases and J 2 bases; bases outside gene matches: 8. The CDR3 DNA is TGTGCCAGCGGGATCAGGGGGCTAGCCTACGAGCAGTACTTC. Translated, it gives CASGIRGLAYEQYF.

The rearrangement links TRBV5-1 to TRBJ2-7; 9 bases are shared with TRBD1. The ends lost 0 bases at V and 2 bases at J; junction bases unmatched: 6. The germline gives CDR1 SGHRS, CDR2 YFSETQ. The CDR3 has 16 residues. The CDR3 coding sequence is TGCGCCAGCAGCTTGGGGGGTTGGGACAGGGCCTACGAGCAGTACTTC. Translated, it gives CASSLGGWDRAYEQYF. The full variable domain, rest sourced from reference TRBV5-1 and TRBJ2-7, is KAGVTQTPRYLIKTRGQQVTLSCSPISGHRSVSWYQQTPGQGLQFLFEYFSETQRNKGNFPGRFSGRQFSNSRSEMNVSTLELGDSALYLCASSLGGWDRAYEQYFGPGTRLTVT.

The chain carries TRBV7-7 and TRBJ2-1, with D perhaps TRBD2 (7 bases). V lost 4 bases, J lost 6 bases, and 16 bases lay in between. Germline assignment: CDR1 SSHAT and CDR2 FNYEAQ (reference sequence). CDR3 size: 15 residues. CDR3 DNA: TGTGCCAGCAGCTCAATAGGGGGGGGGCTCAATGAGCAGTTCTTC. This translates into CASSSIGGGLNEQFF. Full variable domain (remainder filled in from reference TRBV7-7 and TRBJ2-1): GAGVSQSPRYKVTKRGQDVTLRCDPISSHATLYWYQQALGQGPEFLTYFNYEAQPDKSGLPSDRFSAERPEGSISTLTIQRTEQRDSAMYRCASSSIGGGLNEQFFGPGTRLTVL.